This T cell receptor (beta chain) was documented in a study of response to subunit inactivated influenza vaccine. TCRdb re-derived calls from the RT-PCR reads in MiXCR, one entry per CDR3 protein. This sample carries more than 450,000 distinct CDR3 sequences, about 11% of them seen once, and the ten largest clones take about 10%. With 0 bases removed from V and 0 bases from J, the gap between germline ends came to 9 bases. This CDR3 comprises 16 residues. From germline, CDR1 is SGHVS and CDR2 FQNEAQ. This clonotype was seen many times. The data were also submitted as part of a second study, on T cells expressing NK-cell markers. That work contributes: Beta-chain TCR cDNA was generated via 5'RACE template switching with UMIs. Among CD8+ T cells from roughly six donors, dominant NKG2C+ clonotypes accounted for roughly 1.0-8%.

This TCR was recovered from a man aged 45-60 years who received an inactivated influenza vaccine. The sample consisted of PBMCs from blood, taken on the day of vaccination. This chain joins TRBV7-8 and TRBJ2-1; no clear D gene. Here the CDR3 reads CASSLALLTSYNEQFF. CDR3 nucleotide sequence: TGTGCCAGCAGCTTAGCGCTGTTAACCTCCTACAATGAGCAGTTCTTC.